The T cell receptor (beta chain) described here comes from a study of T cell responses to AZD1222 COVID-19 vaccine. Findings and limits, study-wide: Clonal diversity may have been underestimated, and the donors were mostly white British, with more females than males.

Clones were read by immunoSEQ multiplex PCR, and TCRdb kept only the in-frame ones, dropping some. The repertoire consists of around 50,000 clones, with around four fifths occurring once and the leading ten covering roughly 10%. With respect to this clone: No antigen is known for it.

This sample comprised peripheral blood, obtained on day 0 of AZD1222 vaccination. The sequence came from an adult in good health.

This chain's CDR3 is CASSSAGFVANEKLFF. The CDR3 coding sequence is TGTGCCAGCAGTTCGGCAGGTTTCGTCGCTAATGAAAAACTGTTTTTT. The V gene is TRBV27, the J gene TRBJ1-4, with D uncertain. Germline CDR1 is MNHEY and CDR2 is SMNVEV (reference sequence). The CDR3 runs to 16 residues. V dropped 4 bases and J dropped 3 bases, with 15 bases sitting between them. Supplemented by reference TRBV27 and TRBJ1-4, the full variable domain reads EAQVTQNPRYLITVTGKKLTVTCSQNMNHEYMSWYRQDPGLGLRQIYYSMNVEVTDKGDVPEGYKVSRKEKRNFPLILESPSPNQTSLYFCASSSAGFVANEKLFFGSGTQLSVL.